Below, 14 T cell receptor beta chains from the same sample are listed, as sequenced in a study of T cells in Graves' hyperthyroidism and ophthalmopathy. The investigators amplified TCR beta CDR3 regions from RNA transcripts. In the first-round RT-PCR of the TCR CDR3, the HTBI primer set was used. TCRdb ran MiXCR on the multiplex PCR reads and lists one entry per CDR3 protein. Seen here are more than 500,000 distinct CDR3 sequences, about 16% observed once, and the top ten hold approximately 32%. Material: blood. The receptors were sampled from a woman in her 30s with Graves' ophthalmopathy.

This clonotype showed up just a few times. The J gene is TRBJ2-7, the V gene TRBV10-3; 10 bases line up with TRBD1. The CDR3 runs 15 residues. CDR1 is ENHRY and CDR2 is SYGVKD in the germline V gene. V lost 3 bases and J lost 5; bases outside the gene matches: 7. CDR3 nucleotide sequence: TGTGCCATCAGTGACCCAGGGACAGGGGTGCACGAGCAGTACTTC. Translating gives CAISDPGTGVHEQYF.

This CDR3 reads CSARVTGLAESNTGELFF. The CDR3 DNA sequence: TGCAGTGCTAGAGTTACGGGACTAGCGGAGTCGAACACCGGGGAGCTGTTTTTT. The genes are TRBV20-1 and TRBJ2-2; 11 bases are shared with TRBD2. Germline CDR1 reads DFQATT; CDR2 reads SNEGSKA (reference sequence). The V segment lost 1 base and the J segment 0 bases; nucleotides outside the gene matches: 7. The CDR3 extends over 18 amino acids.

This chain joins TRBV5-4 and TRBJ2-7; D uncertain. V dropped 3 bases and J dropped 2 bases, with 15 bases sitting between them. Germline values: CDR1 SGHNT, CDR2 YYREEE (reference sequence). The CDR3 consists of 15 residues. The DNA of the CDR3 is TGTGCCAGCAGCTCCCCAGGTACGGGTCCCTACGAGCAGTACTTC. Its translation: CASSSPGTGPYEQYF.

The table lists this clonotype with a few counts. The CDR3 sequence is CAISEPGRAWDTIYF. CDR3 nucleotide sequence: TGTGCCATCAGTGAGCCTGGGAGAGCTTGGGACACCATATATTTT. The chain employs TRBV10-3 and TRBJ1-3, with unresolved D. The CDR3 runs to 15 residues. The germline V gene has CDR1 ENHRY and CDR2 SYGVKD. V lost 2 bases, J lost 8 bases, and 16 bases lay in between.

The chain joins TRBV4-1 to TRBJ2-3; tentatively, D is TRBD2 (6 bases). V gave up 0 bases and J gave up 2 bases, with 12 bases separating them. The CDR3 extends over 16 amino acids. The germline CDR1 and CDR2 sequences are MGHRA and YSYEKL. CDR3 loop: CASSQEPAGPTDTQYF. CDR3 DNA sequence: TGCGCCAGCAGCCAAGAACCGGCGGGGCCCACAGATACGCAGTATTTT.

Ten or more counts support this clonotype. The chain links TRBV24-1 to TRBJ2-3; D is ambiguous. Germline V lookup: CDR1 KGHDR, CDR2 SFDVKD. This CDR3 comprises 15 residues. Trimming removed 0 bases at V and 10 bases at J, with 16 bases between. This CDR3 is CATSDLHPNSAAQYF. In DNA, the CDR3 is TGTGCCACCAGTGATTTGCACCCTAATTCGGCAGCGCAGTATTTT.

The gene calls are TRBV27 and TRBJ2-2; D ambiguous. The germline gives CDR1 MNHEY, CDR2 SMNVEV (reference sequence). This CDR3 is built from 14 residues. The germline V and J ends were trimmed by 4 bases and 3 bases, with 9 bases remaining between them. This CDR3 is CASSWNIYTGELFF. In DNA, the CDR3 is TGTGCCAGCAGTTGGAACATTTACACCGGGGAGCTGTTTTTT.

This sequence joins TRBV6-2 or TRBV6-3 and TRBJ2-1, with a weak D call TRBD2 (5 bases). Looked up from germline, CDR1 is MNHEY and CDR2 is SVGEGT. Between the trimmed V and J ends, which lost 6 bases and 6 bases, there was a span of 15 bases. This CDR3 has 14 amino acids. The CDR3 region is CASRKDSSLNEQFF. The CDR3 bases are TGTGCCAGCAGAAAGGACTCCTCCCTCAATGAGCAGTTCTTC.

This clonotype has at least ten counts. This sequence joins TRBV28 and TRBJ2-3, with TRBD2 identical over 8 bases. V shed 3 bases, J shed 0 bases, and the junction held 5 bases outside the gene matches. The CDR3 totals 16 residues. Germline CDR1 is MDHEN and CDR2 is SYDVKM. The CDR3 DNA follows: TGTGCCAGCAGTTTGGGAAGCGGGGGTAGCACAGATACGCAGTATTTT. Its translation is CASSLGSGGSTDTQYF.

In this sample, this clonotype turned up a few times. The V and J genes are TRBV29-1 and TRBJ2-1; D call uncertain. Germline loops: CDR1 SQVTM, CDR2 ANQGSEA. The CDR3 runs to 11 residues. Trimming cost V 4 bases and J 7 bases, with 8 bases left between them. In DNA, the CDR3 is TGCAGCGTTGCGACTCTTAATGAGCAGTTCTTC. Translating it yields CSVATLNEQFF.

This clonotype was picked up a small number of times. V usage is TRBV20-1 and J usage is TRBJ2-3; TRBD1 matches 7 bases. V was pared by 5 bases and J by 4 bases, with 3 bases of the junction left unmatched. Germline CDR1 and CDR2: DFQATT and SNEGSKA (reference sequence). The CDR3 is 12 amino acids. The CDR3 DNA sequence: TGCAGTGCTCCGACAGGGCCAGATACGCAGTATTTT. It is translated as CSAPTGPDTQYF.

The J gene is TRBJ1-5, the V gene TRBV30; 7 bases are a match to TRBD1. From germline, CDR1 is GTSNPN and CDR2 SVGIG (reference sequence). The CDR3 runs to 14 residues. Trimming removed 3 bases from V and 6 bases from J; junction bases left unmatched: 8. The CDR3 sequence is CAWSLGGGGQPQHF. CDR3 bases: TGTGCCTGGAGCCTAGGGGGCGGTGGTCAGCCCCAGCATTTT.

This rearrangement joins TRBV5-6 to TRBJ2-4; 7 bases agree with TRBD1. V gave up 5 bases and J gave up 0 bases; unmatched junction bases: 5. The germline gives CDR1 SGHDT, CDR2 YYEEEE. This CDR3 has 15 residues. CDR3 in amino acids: CASSEGQLAKNIQYF. CDR3 DNA: TGTGCCAGCAGTGAGGGACAGCTAGCCAAAAACATTCAGTACTTC.

This clonotype was found many times. This rearrangement joins TRBV18 to TRBJ1-1; D is undetermined. CDR3 length equals 13 residues. The germline V gene has CDR1 KGHSH and CDR2 LQKENI. Trimming took off 3 bases at V and 3 bases at J, with 8 bases between the two ends. This chain's CDR3 is CASSPARDTEAFF. The DNA for the CDR3 is TGTGCCAGCTCACCGGCCCGGGACACTGAAGCTTTCTTT.